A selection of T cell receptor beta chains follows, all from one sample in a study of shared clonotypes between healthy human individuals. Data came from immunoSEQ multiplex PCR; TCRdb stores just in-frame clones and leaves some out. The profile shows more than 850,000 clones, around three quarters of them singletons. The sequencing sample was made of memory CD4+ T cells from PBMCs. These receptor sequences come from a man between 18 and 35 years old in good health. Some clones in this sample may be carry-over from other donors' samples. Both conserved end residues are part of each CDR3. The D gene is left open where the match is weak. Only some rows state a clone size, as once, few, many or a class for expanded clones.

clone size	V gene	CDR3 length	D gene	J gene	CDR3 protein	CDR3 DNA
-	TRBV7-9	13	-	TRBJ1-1	CASSERGNTEAFF	TGTGCCAGCAGCGAGAGGGGGAACACTGAAGCTTTCTTT
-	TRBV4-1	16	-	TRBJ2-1	CASSQESLRPYNEQFF	TGCGCCAGCAGCCAAGAGAGCCTGCGCCCCTACAATGAGCAGTTCTTC
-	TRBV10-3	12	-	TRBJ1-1	CAISGADTEAFF	TGTGCCATCTCGGGGGCGGACACTGAAGCTTTCTTT
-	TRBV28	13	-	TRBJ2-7	CASRAQGLYEQYF	TGTGCCAGCAGGGCCCAGGGGCTCTACGAGCAGTACTTC
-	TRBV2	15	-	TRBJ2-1	CASRDREYGVDEQFF	TGTGCCAGCAGAGATAGAGAGTATGGCGTCGATGAGCAGTTCTTC
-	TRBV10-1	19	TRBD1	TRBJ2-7	CASSGPPGPDRGEPVEQYF	TGCGCCAGCAGTGGACCCCCTGGGCCGGACAGGGGTGAACCCGTGGAGCAGTACTTC
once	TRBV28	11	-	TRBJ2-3	CASRRTDTQYF	TGTGCCAGCAGGCGCACAGATACGCAGTATTTT
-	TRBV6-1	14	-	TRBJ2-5	CASTLIGTLETQYF	TGTGCCAGCACCCTGATCGGGACCCTCGAGACCCAGTACTTC
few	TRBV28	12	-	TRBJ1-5	CASSLANQPQHF	TGTGCCAGCAGTTTGGCCAATCAGCCCCAGCATTTT
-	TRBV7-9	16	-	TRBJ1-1	CASSSQSGSPNTEAFF	TGTGCCAGCAGCTCCCAATCAGGGTCCCCTAATACTGAAGCTTTCTTT
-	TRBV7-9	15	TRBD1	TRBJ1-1	CASSLGGTGGTEAFF	TGTGCCAGCAGCTTAGGGGGGACAGGGGGCACTGAAGCTTTCTTT
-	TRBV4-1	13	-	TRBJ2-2	CASSQPITGELFF	TGCGCCAGCAGCCAACCTATCACCGGGGAGCTGTTTTTT
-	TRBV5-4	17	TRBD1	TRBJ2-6	CASSVGQGPSGANVLTF	TGTGCCAGCAGCGTGGGACAGGGGCCCTCTGGGGCCAACGTCCTGACTTTC
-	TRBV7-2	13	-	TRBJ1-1	CASSPRVYTEAFF	TGTGCCAGCAGCCCGAGGGTCTATACTGAAGCTTTCTTT
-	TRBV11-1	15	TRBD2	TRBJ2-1	CASSYLAGAGYEQFF	TGTGCCAGCAGCTATCTAGCGGGGGCTGGGTATGAGCAGTTCTTC
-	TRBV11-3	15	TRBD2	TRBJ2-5	CASSTGGRVQETQYF	TGTGCCAGCAGCACGGGCGGGAGGGTTCAAGAGACCCAGTACTTC
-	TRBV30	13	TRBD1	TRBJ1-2	CAWSGTGYYGYTF	TGTGCCTGGAGTGGGACAGGGTACTATGGCTACACCTTC
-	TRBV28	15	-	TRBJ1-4	CASSYRRATNEKLFF	TGTGCCAGCAGTTATAGGAGGGCAACTAATGAAAAACTGTTTTTT
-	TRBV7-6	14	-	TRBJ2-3	CASSQPTVADTQYF	TGTGCCAGCAGCCAACCTACGGTGGCAGATACGCAGTATTTT
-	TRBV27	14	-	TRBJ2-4	CASSTLDAKNIQYF	TGTGCCAGCAGTACCCTTGATGCAAAAAACATTCAGTACTTC
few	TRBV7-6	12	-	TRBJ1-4	CASSFQGGKLFF	TGTGCCAGCAGCTTCCAGGGAGGAAAACTGTTTTTT
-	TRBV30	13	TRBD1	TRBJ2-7	CAWNPDRKHEQYF	TGTGCCTGGAACCCGGACAGGAAACACGAGCAGTACTTC
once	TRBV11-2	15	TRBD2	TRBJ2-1	CASSDGRALYNEQFF	TGTGCCAGCAGTGACGGGAGGGCCCTCTACAATGAGCAGTTCTTC
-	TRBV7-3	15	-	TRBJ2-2	CASSLTTVFTGELFF	TGTGCCAGCAGCTTAACAACCGTTTTCACCGGGGAGCTGTTTTTT
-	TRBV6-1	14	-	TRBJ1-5	CASSRVESNQPQHF	TGTGCCAGCAGCCGAGTGGAAAGCAATCAGCCCCAGCATTTT
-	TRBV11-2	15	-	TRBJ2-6	CASSRVISGANVLTF	TGTGCCAGCAGCCGGGTGATCTCTGGGGCCAACGTCCTGACTTTC
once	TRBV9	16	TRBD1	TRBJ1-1	CASSVAGGGSYGRAFF	TGTGCCAGCAGCGTAGCAGGGGGCGGATCATATGGCAGAGCTTTCTTT
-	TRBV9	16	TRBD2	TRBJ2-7	CASSPRTSGHSYEQYF	TGTGCCAGCAGCCCGAGGACTAGCGGGCACTCCTACGAGCAGTACTTC
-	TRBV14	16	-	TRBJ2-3	CASSPLGELETDTQYF	TGTGCCAGCAGCCCCCTAGGAGAGCTTGAAACAGATACGCAGTATTTT
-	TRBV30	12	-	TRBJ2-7	CAWSRGTYEQYF	TGTGCCTGGAGTAGGGGAACCTACGAGCAGTACTTC
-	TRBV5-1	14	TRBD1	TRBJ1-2	CASSLTGAGYGYTF	TGCGCCAGCAGCTTAACAGGGGCGGGCTATGGCTACACCTTC
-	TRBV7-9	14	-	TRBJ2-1	CASSLTGIYNEQFF	TGTGCCAGCAGCTTAACGGGGATCTACAATGAGCAGTTCTTC
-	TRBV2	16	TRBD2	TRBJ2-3	CASRGGTSGYTDTQYF	TGTGCCAGCCGCGGCGGGACTAGCGGGTACACAGATACGCAGTATTTT
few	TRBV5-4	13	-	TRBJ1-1	CASSLESRIEAFF	TGTGCCAGCAGCTTGGAATCCAGAATTGAAGCTTTCTTT
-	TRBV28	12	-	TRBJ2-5	CASSTRPETQYF	TGTGCCAGCAGTACCCGTCCGGAGACCCAGTACTTC
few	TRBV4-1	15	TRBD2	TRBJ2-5	CASSPTSGLQETQYF	TGCGCCAGCAGCCCGACTAGCGGCCTCCAAGAGACCCAGTACTTC